The sequence of this T cell receptor (beta chain) was determined in a study of blood T cell repertoires in COVID-19. Background on the study: Some COVID-19 samples were acute and others convalescent; all came from the United States, Italy and Spain. PBMCs, B-cell-depleted T cells, or T cells were the source of the cDNA or gDNA that made up the material.

Under the authors' procedure: Quantification of nucleated cells was approximated via reference gene primer amplification. Produced via immunoSEQ multiplex PCR; TCRdb's table is partial and in-frame only. V and J calls and clone size follow that table, whereas D and trimming were derived from the DNA. The table shows fewer than 500,000 clones, with approximately 90% occurring only once. Followed over time, Seattle patients had been enrolled while infection was active. The source is a man between 18 and 35 years old with COVID-19, enrolled during active disease. The sequencing sample was made of peripheral blood.

For the CDR3, the DNA is TGTGCCAGCAGTGAACGTGCAGGGGACAATGAGCAGTTCTTC. Encoded protein: CASSERAGDNEQFF. The rearrangement uses TRBV25-1 and TRBJ2-1; tentatively, D is TRBD1 (6 bases). The CDR3 runs to 14 residues. V was trimmed by 2 bases and J by 5 bases, leaving 10 bases between them. Germline V CDR1 and CDR2: MGHDK, SYGVNS.